The rows below give T cell receptor beta chains drawn from one sample of a study of T cell responses to AZD1222 COVID-19 vaccine. Measured with immunoSEQ multiplex PCR; TCRdb has only the in-frame clones, and not every one. The repertoire holds 45,000 to 70,000 clones, around 87% seen once, with around 17% in the top ten. The sequenced sample was peripheral blood, obtained on day 0 of AZD1222 vaccination. These receptor sequences come from an adult in good health. The conserved cysteine and the conserved F or W are not part of the CDR3 here. D genes are given only for firm matches.

J gene,D gene,V gene,CDR3 protein
TRBJ2-1,-,TRBV6-1,ASSNFNEQF
TRBJ2-7,TRBD2,TRBV4-3,ASSQAFSGAFYEQY
TRBJ1-6,TRBD1,TRBV3-1/TRBV3-2,ASRPEGTGSPLH
TRBJ1-2,-,TRBV28,ASGDAYGYT
TRBJ2-3,TRBD2,TRBV6-2/TRBV6-3,ASSYEFLLAGEPDTQY
TRBJ2-5,-,TRBV5-8,ASRPRVGETQY
TRBJ1-1,TRBD1,TRBV2,ASSPLQGKNTEAF
TRBJ1-2,-,TRBV6-1,ASSEGYSNYGYT
TRBJ2-5,-,TRBV18,ASSPAGNGAWETQY
TRBJ2-3,-,TRBV28,ASSPRLVSDTQY
TRBJ1-2,TRBD1,TRBV6-5,ASSRQDRAYGYT
TRBJ2-3,-,TRBV5-6,ASSKRDLTLGDTQY
TRBJ1-3,-,TRBV11-3,ASSLESSGNTIY
TRBJ1-1,-,TRBV14,ASSQGVGPGADTEAF
TRBJ2-1,-,TRBV9,ASGQGYEQF
TRBJ1-2,-,TRBV6-1,ASSEGDYGYT
TRBJ1-1,-,TRBV19,ASRSRQGAF
TRBJ2-1,-,TRBV6-5,ASSYAAPTPNEQF
TRBJ1-2,TRBD1,TRBV12-3/TRBV12-4,ASGTGAYGYT
TRBJ2-1,TRBD2,TRBV10-1,ASKELAGPTDNEQF
TRBJ1-5,-,TRBV5-1,ASSWKRGESNQPQH
TRBJ2-4,-,TRBV7-9,ASSLGSFMEGRVRIQY
TRBJ1-2,-,TRBV3-1/TRBV3-2,ASSQGRAPRGYGYT
TRBJ2-6,TRBD2,TRBV7-2,ASSFSGIESSGANVLT
TRBJ2-3,-,TRBV28,ASSLGGSSTDTQY
TRBJ1-6,-,TRBV2,ASSARGEKSPLH
TRBJ1-6,TRBD1,TRBV6-5,ASSYPPTGVGSPLH
TRBJ1-2,TRBD1,TRBV19,ASTPGQGSYGYT
TRBJ2-2,-,TRBV27,ASSLGWGAGELF
TRBJ2-7,TRBD1,TRBV30,AWIRRTGGVFSSYEQY
TRBJ2-7,-,TRBV28,ASSSPGLKYVQY
TRBJ1-6,-,TRBV3-1/TRBV3-2,ASSTRGGSYNSPLH
TRBJ2-7,-,TRBV29-1,SVEVTRDHEQY
TRBJ1-2,TRBD1,TRBV2,ASSADRGGYGYT